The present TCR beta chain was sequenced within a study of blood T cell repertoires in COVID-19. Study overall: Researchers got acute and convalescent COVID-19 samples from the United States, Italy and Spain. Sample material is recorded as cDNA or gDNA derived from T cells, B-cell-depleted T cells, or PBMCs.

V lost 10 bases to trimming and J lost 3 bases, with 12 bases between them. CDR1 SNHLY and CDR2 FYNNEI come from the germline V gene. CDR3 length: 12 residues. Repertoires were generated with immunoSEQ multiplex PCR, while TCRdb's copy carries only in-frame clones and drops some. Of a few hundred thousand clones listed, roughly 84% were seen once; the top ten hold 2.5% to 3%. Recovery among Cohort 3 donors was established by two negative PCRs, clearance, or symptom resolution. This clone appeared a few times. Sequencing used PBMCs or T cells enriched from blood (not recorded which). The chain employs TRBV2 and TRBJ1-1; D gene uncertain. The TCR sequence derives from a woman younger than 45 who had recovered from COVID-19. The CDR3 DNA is TGTGCCATCTGGGGAGGGTACACTGAAGCTTTCTTT. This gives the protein CAIWGGYTEAFF.